This paragraph covers one T cell receptor beta chain sequence. Profiling relied on immunoSEQ multiplex PCR, and the TCRdb table lists in-frame clones only, not all of them. In the table there are about 43,000 clones, around 94% of which are singletons. The data stem from a study of control samples from healthy donors and cancer patients. The CDR3 extends over 12 amino acids. V shed 8 bases and J shed 0 bases, with 8 bases lying between them. Per germline, CDR1 MDHEN and CDR2 SYDVKM. The sample taken for sequencing was blood. The chain couples TRBV28 to TRBJ2-7; no reliable D call. The origin of this receptor is a man between 60 and 75 years old in good health. CDR3 amino acids: CASVGSSYEQYF. CDR3 DNA: TGTGCCAGCGTAGGCAGCTCCTACGAGCAGTACTTC. Variable domain in full (rest from reference TRBV28 and TRBJ2-7): DVKVTQSSRYLVKRTGEKVFLECVQDMDHENMFWYRQDPGLGLRLIYFSYDVKMKEKGDIPEGYSVSREKKERFSLILESASTNQTSMYLCASVGSSYEQYFGPGTRLTVT.